This T cell receptor beta chain emerged from a study of blood T cell repertoires in COVID-19. The CDR3 is 14 residues long. Germline V CDR1 and CDR2: KGHSH, LQKENI. Trimming left V 3 bases short and J 5 bases short, with 13 bases between. Only in-frame clones appear in the TCRdb table, and some are missing; sequencing was by immunoSEQ multiplex PCR. The sample holds 80,000 to 130,000 clones; approximately 91% are singletons and the top ten take under 7%. Input material: peripheral blood. The chain employs TRBV18 and TRBJ2-5; D may be TRBD1 (6 bases). The clonotype comes from a woman aged 55 to 70 with acute or convalescent COVID-19. The DNA for the CDR3 is TGTGCCAGCTCACCCACAACAGGGCAGGAGACCCAGTACTTC. Its translation is CASSPTTGQETQYF.